This TCR beta chain was observed in a study of vaccination and CD4 T cells after COVID-19. Sample treatment: roughly 10-day PBMC culture with coronavirus spike peptide pools or control peptides (ViraFEST assay). Germline V gene lookup returns CDR1 MNHEY and CDR2 SVGEGT. The CDR3 covers 17 residues. Unmatched junction bases numbered 9, after V lost 5 bases and J lost 0 bases. This clonotype came up a few times. Its antigen remains unidentified. Once obtained from cultured CD4+ T cells, the DNA was sequenced using the Oncomine TCR Beta short-read assay. TCRdb redid the calling of the PCR reads with MiXCR, one entry per CDR3 protein. Among over 9,500 distinct CDR3 sequences listed, around 41% were seen once.

This TCR came from a human donor who had recovered from COVID-19. Sequenced: CD4+ T cells from blood, cultured in vitro. The rearrangement joins TRBV6-2 or TRBV6-3 to TRBJ2-1; 8 positions match TRBD1. As DNA, the CDR3 is TGTGCCAGCAGTACTCCGAACAGGGGGAGCTCCTACAATGAGCAGTTCTTC. Translation: CASSTPNRGSSYNEQFF.